Presented here are 22 T cell receptor beta chains from one specimen sequenced in a study of cytomegalovirus exposure and HLA in healthy donors. Use of 60 Vbeta and 13 Jbeta primers characterized the PCR. Sequenced by immunoSEQ multiplex PCR; TCRdb stores in-frame clones only, minus some. The repertoire holds approximately 160,000 clones, with roughly 80% as singletons. Sequenced sample: PBMCs. All receptors derive from a man aged 30-40 years in good health and CMV-seropositive.

The CDR3 DNA sequence: TGTGCCAGCAGCCAAGTCGGCGACAGGGGATACGAGCAGTACTTC. Translated, it gives CASSQVGDRGYEQYF. This sequence joins TRBV4-2 and TRBJ2-5; TRBD1 matches at 8 bases. The J call is in doubt because the DNA end fits TRBJ2-7 better. The CDR3 length is 15 residues. Germline V gives CDR1 LGHNA, CDR2 YNFKEQ.

DNA of the CDR3: TGTGCCAGCAGCTTAGCGCCGGGGGGGGCGACCGCCTACAATGAGCAGTTCTTC. Translating gives CASSLAPGGATAYNEQFF. V usage is TRBV7-2 and J usage is TRBJ2-1, with 8 bases identical to TRBD2. The CDR3 spans 18 residues. Germline CDR1 SGHTA, CDR2 FQGNSA. V shed 0 bases and J 2 bases; nucleotides not matched to a gene: 9.

The chain has TRBV19 and TRBJ2-1; D might be TRBD2 (6 bases). Trimming removed 1 base from V and 8 bases from J, with 15 bases in between. This CDR3 region has 15 residues. Germline V lookup: CDR1 LNHDA, CDR2 SQIVND (reference sequence). CDR3 nucleotide sequence: TGTGCCAGTAGTATAGCACGGAGGGCCGAGCATGAGCAGTTCTTC. This gives the protein CASSIARRAEHEQFF.

The chain carries TRBV7-2 and TRBJ1-4; perhaps TRBD1 as D (6 bases). Trimming shortened V by 5 bases and J by 5 bases, and 15 bases separated the two germline ends. CDR1 and CDR2 from the germline V gene are SGHTA and FQGNSA. This CDR3 spans 15 amino acids. CDR3 sequence: CASSTPDRQNEKLFF. The CDR3 bases are TGTGCCAGCAGCACCCCGGACAGACAGAATGAAAAACTGTTTTTT. Full variable domain (remainder filled in from reference TRBV7-2 and TRBJ1-4): GAGVSQSPSNKVTEKGKDVELRCDPISGHTALYWYRQSLGQGLEFLIYFQGNSAPDKSGLPSDRFSAERTGGSVSTLTIQRTQQEDSAVYLCASSTPDRQNEKLFFGSGTQLSVL.

The gene calls are TRBV10-2 and TRBJ2-3; D remains ambiguous. This CDR3 has 16 residues. V was trimmed by 0 bases and J by 4 bases, leaving 14 bases between them. Germline V gene lookup returns CDR1 WSHSY and CDR2 SAAADI. CDR3: CASSESILGTADTQYF. CDR3 nucleotide sequence: TGCGCCAGCAGTGAGTCTATCCTAGGCACGGCAGATACGCAGTATTTT.

The chain combines TRBV7-9 with TRBJ1-1; D uncertain. V gave up 4 bases and J gave up 1 base, with 16 bases separating them. CDR3 length: 16 residues. Germline CDR1 SEHNR, CDR2 FQNEAQ (reference sequence). The DNA for the CDR3 is TGTGCCAGCAGCTCCACTTCGACTGCTAGGAACACTGAAGCTTTCTTT. It encodes CASSSTSTARNTEAFF.

The V gene is TRBV6-6, the J gene TRBJ2-1, with a possible D match to TRBD2 (6 bases). This CDR3 contains 14 residues. V was pared by 11 bases and J by 0 bases, with 14 bases between. Germline V gives CDR1 MNHNY, CDR2 SVGAGI (reference sequence). The CDR3 nucleotides read TGTGCCGGAAAGGACGGGAGCTCCTACAATGAGCAGTTCTTC. Encoded protein: CAGKDGSSYNEQFF.

This chain links TRBV9 with TRBJ1-2, with no clear D. The CDR3 is made up of 14 amino acids. Per the germline V gene, CDR1 is SGDLS and CDR2 is YYNGEE. V was pared by 0 bases and J by 8 bases, with 14 bases between. The CDR3 sequence: CASSVDQVPRGYTF. As DNA, the CDR3 is TGTGCCAGCAGCGTAGATCAGGTTCCAAGGGGCTACACCTTC.

This chain links TRBV4-1 with TRBJ1-2; D not certain. Between the trimmed V and J ends, which lost 0 bases and 3 bases, there was a span of 5 bases. This CDR3 has 13 amino acids. CDR1 MGHRA and CDR2 YSYEKL come from the germline V gene. The CDR3 spells CASSQDFYYGYTF. The CDR3 DNA follows: TGCGCCAGCAGCCAAGATTTCTACTATGGCTACACCTTC.

This clone appeared a single time. The CDR3 here is CASSLGRQYQETQYF. The CDR3 nucleotides read TGCGCCAGCAGCTTGGGACGACAGTACCAAGAGACCCAGTACTTC. The V gene is TRBV5-1, the J gene TRBJ2-5; D is possibly TRBD1 (5 bases). CDR1 is SGHRS and CDR2 is YFSETQ in the germline V gene. This CDR3 is built from 15 residues. Trimming pared 0 bases from V and 0 bases from J, leaving 9 bases between.

The rearrangement uses TRBV5-1 and TRBJ2-4; D might be TRBD2 (5 bases). The CDR3 consists of 16 residues. The germline V and J ends were trimmed by 1 base and 0 bases, with 11 bases remaining between them. Looked up from germline, CDR1 is SGHRS and CDR2 is YFSETQ. Here the CDR3 DNA reads TGCGCCAGCAGCTTGTCCGGGGAGCGAGCCAAAAACATTCAGTACTTC. Amino acids: CASSLSGERAKNIQYF.

The chain has TRBV6-1 and TRBJ2-5, with a possible D match to TRBD2 (6 bases). Trimming took off 2 bases at V and 5 bases at J, with 21 bases between the two ends. Germline V CDR1 and CDR2: MNHNS, SASEGT. This CDR3 has 17 amino acids. CDR3 sequence (DNA): TGTGCCAGCAGTGAATCAATAGGGACTCCAGAGAGGGAGACCCAGTACTTC. Its protein is CASSESIGTPERETQYF.

J is TRBJ1-5 and V is TRBV5-1; 8 bases line up with TRBD1. The CDR3 extends over 14 amino acids. CDR1 SGHRS and CDR2 YFSETQ come from the germline V gene. Trimming cost V 4 bases and J 5 bases; bases outside gene matches: 5. The CDR3 here is CASSAGTGDQPQHF. CDR3 DNA sequence: TGCGCCAGCAGCGCCGGGACAGGTGATCAGCCCCAGCATTTT. The full variable domain, completed using reference TRBV5-1 and TRBJ1-5, is KAGVTQTPRYLIKTRGQQVTLSCSPISGHRSVSWYQQTPGQGLQFLFEYFSETQRNKGNFPGRFSGRQFSNSRSEMNVSTLELGDSALYLCASSAGTGDQPQHFGDGTRLSIL.

The V gene is TRBV7-8, the J gene TRBJ2-7; 7 bases match TRBD1. The CDR3 extends over 15 amino acids. The germline V gene has CDR1 SGHVS and CDR2 FQNEAQ. J was trimmed by 0 bases and V by 5 bases; bases with no gene match: 7. As DNA, the CDR3 is TGTGCCAGCAGCCAAGGACAGGACAGCTCCTACGAGCAGTACTTC. Translation: CASSQGQDSSYEQYF.

The chain carries TRBV5-1 and TRBJ2-7; 10 nucleotides align to TRBD2. Germline V gene sequence: CDR1 SGHRS, CDR2 YFSETQ. With 0 bases clipped from V and 3 bases from J, the junction kept 3 bases outside the gene matches. This CDR3 comprises 15 residues. CDR3 sequence: CASSLAASGSYEQYF. CDR3 DNA: TGCGCCAGCAGCTTGGCGGCTAGCGGGAGCTACGAGCAGTACTTC.

The chain employs TRBV19 and TRBJ1-5; D remains ambiguous. Trimming left V 3 bases short and J 1 base short, with 13 bases between. The CDR3 is 16 residues long. The germline CDR1 and CDR2 sequences are LNHDA and SQIVND (reference sequence). CDR3 in amino acids: CASSIFRHPSNQPQHF. The CDR3 region has the DNA TGTGCCAGTAGTATTTTTCGACACCCGAGCAATCAGCCCCAGCATTTT.

This clone was seen a few times. The CDR3 DNA is TGTGCCAGCTCAAGAGGGGGTGGAAACACCATATATTTT. As protein: CASSRGGGNTIYF. The rearrangement links TRBV18 to TRBJ1-3, with D possibly being TRBD1 (6 bases). The CDR3 consists of 13 residues. V lost 5 bases to trimming and J lost 3 bases, with 8 bases between them. Germline V gene lookup returns CDR1 KGHSH and CDR2 LQKENI.

This clone came up a few times. The rearrangement links TRBV27 to TRBJ2-3; 8 bases align to TRBD2. From germline, CDR1 is MNHEY and CDR2 SMNVEV (reference sequence). CDR3 size: 18 residues. J was trimmed by 0 bases and V by 5 bases; bases with no gene match: 13. The CDR3 spells CASSRFRLRGGSTDTQYF. The CDR3 DNA is TGTGCCAGCAGTCGGTTCAGGTTACGGGGGGGAAGCACAGATACGCAGTATTTT.

V usage is TRBV7-3 and J usage is TRBJ2-1, with 12 bases identical to TRBD2. Germline lookup yields CDR1 SGHTA and CDR2 FQGTGA. The CDR3 length is 16 residues. V gave up 2 bases and J gave up 6 bases; unmatched junction bases: 5. Here the CDR3 DNA reads TGTGCCAGCAGCTTATGGGCTAGCGGGAGGGCCAATGAGCAGTTCTTC. Translation: CASSLWASGRANEQFF.

This clone was seen more than once but under ten times. The chain joins TRBV6-4 to TRBJ2-7, with D possibly matching TRBD1 (7 bases). The CDR3 is 15 amino acids. Germline lookup yields CDR1 MRHNA and CDR2 SNTAGT. V lost 6 bases to trimming and J lost 5 bases, with 20 bases between them. This CDR3 is CASSPRGGTAHEQYF. Here the CDR3 DNA reads TGTGCCAGCAGCCCCCGGGGCGGGACAGCCCACGAGCAGTACTTC.

The CDR3 DNA reads as TGTGCCAGCAGCTACAGGGATTCTGGTGAAAAACTGTTTTTT. Its protein product is CASSYRDSGEKLFF. The gene calls are TRBV11-3 and TRBJ1-4; maybe TRBD1 (6 bases). The CDR3 has 14 amino acids. V gave up 4 bases and J gave up 7 bases, with 13 bases separating them. The V gene's germline CDR1 is SGHNT and CDR2 YENEEA.

The rearrangement uses TRBV18 and TRBJ1-2; TRBD1 matches at 8 bases. The CDR3 is made up of 20 amino acids. V gave up 6 bases and J gave up 1 base; unmatched junction bases: 22. Looked up from germline, CDR1 is KGHSH and CDR2 is LQKENI. CDR3: CASSLTSRDRKTRGNYGYTF. DNA of the CDR3: TGTGCCAGCTCCCTGACGTCCCGGGACAGGAAAACTAGGGGTAACTATGGCTACACCTTC.